A selection of T cell receptor beta chains follows, all from one sample in a study of T cell changes during pregnancy in multiple sclerosis. Sequenced by immunoSEQ multiplex PCR; TCRdb stores in-frame clones only, minus some. The table lists under 65,000 clones, approximately 94% of them singletons. The starting material was CD8+ T cells from peripheral blood mononuclear cells, obtained after pregnancy. The source is a female donor with multiple sclerosis, enrolled in a pregnancy study. Both conserved end residues are part of each CDR3. D genes are given only for firm matches. Size is omitted from some rows. Given values are once, few, many or a class for expanded clones.

J gene: TRBJ2-7; clone size: .; D gene: .; V gene: TRBV28; CDR3 length: 16; CDR3 DNA: TGTGCCAGCAGTTTGGTGGTCGGGGGAGTTTGGTCCGAGCAGTACTTC; CDR3 protein: CASSLVVGGVWSEQYF
J gene: TRBJ1-1; clone size: .; D gene: .; V gene: TRBV9; CDR3 length: 18; CDR3 DNA: TGTGCCAGCAGCGTAGCCTTAGGGGCAACAGACATGAACACTGAAGCTTTCTTT; CDR3 protein: CASSVALGATDMNTEAFF
J gene: TRBJ2-5; clone size: .; D gene: .; V gene: TRBV13; CDR3 length: 15; CDR3 DNA: TGTGCCAGCAGCTTGCGGAGAGCGGTCGGTGAGACCCAGTACTTC; CDR3 protein: CASSLRRAVGETQYF
J gene: TRBJ1-1; clone size: .; D gene: TRBD1; V gene: TRBV9; CDR3 length: 17; CDR3 DNA: TGTGCCAGCAGCGACCCGGGACAGGGTTTTGTGAACACTGAAGCTTTCTTT; CDR3 protein: CASSDPGQGFVNTEAFF
J gene: TRBJ1-2; clone size: .; D gene: .; V gene: TRBV14; CDR3 length: 14; CDR3 DNA: TGTGCCAGCAGTCAAGTGGGCCACCTTGGGGGCTACACCTTC; CDR3 protein: CASSQVGHLGGYTF
J gene: TRBJ1-1; clone size: .; D gene: .; V gene: TRBV19; CDR3 length: 12; CDR3 DNA: TGTGCCAGTCAAGTTCAGGGCACTGAAGCTTTCTTT; CDR3 protein: CASQVQGTEAFF
J gene: TRBJ2-3; clone size: .; D gene: .; V gene: TRBV5-1; CDR3 length: 16; CDR3 DNA: TGCGCCAGCAGCTTGACGGACAGACTACTCACAGATACGCAGTATTTT; CDR3 protein: CASSLTDRLLTDTQYF
J gene: TRBJ2-5; clone size: .; D gene: .; V gene: TRBV27; CDR3 length: 13; CDR3 DNA: TGTGCCAGCAGTCTCAGGGGGAGGGAGACCCAGTACTTC; CDR3 protein: CASSLRGRETQYF
J gene: TRBJ2-7; clone size: .; D gene: TRBD2; V gene: TRBV7-9; CDR3 length: 14; CDR3 DNA: TGTGCCAGCAGCCCTCGGACGGGGGGTAACGAGCAGTACTTC; CDR3 protein: CASSPRTGGNEQYF
J gene: TRBJ2-3; clone size: .; D gene: TRBD2; V gene: TRBV11-2; CDR3 length: 16; CDR3 DNA: TGTGCCAGCAGCTCATTAGCGGGAGTTGTAGGGTTGGCGCAGTATTTT; CDR3 protein: CASSSLAGVVGLAQYF
J gene: TRBJ2-5; clone size: .; D gene: .; V gene: TRBV25-1; CDR3 length: 15; CDR3 DNA: TGTGCCAGCAGTGCCGTGGACAGTAACCAAGAGACCCAGTACTTC; CDR3 protein: CASSAVDSNQETQYF
J gene: TRBJ2-7; clone size: .; D gene: TRBD2; V gene: TRBV27; CDR3 length: 15; CDR3 DNA: TGTGCCAGCAGCTCCGGACTAGCGGGACTCTACGAGCAGTACTTC; CDR3 protein: CASSSGLAGLYEQYF
J gene: TRBJ1-1; clone size: .; D gene: .; V gene: TRBV7-6; CDR3 length: 14; CDR3 DNA: TGTGCCAGCAGCTTGACCAGGGGAGGGACTGAAGCTTTCTTT; CDR3 protein: CASSLTRGGTEAFF
J gene: TRBJ2-7; clone size: .; D gene: .; V gene: TRBV28; CDR3 length: 13; CDR3 DNA: TGTGCCAGCACTTCGGGACTTAGCTACGAGCAGTACTTC; CDR3 protein: CASTSGLSYEQYF
J gene: TRBJ2-7; clone size: once; D gene: TRBD2; V gene: TRBV4-1; CDR3 length: 15; CDR3 DNA: TGCGCCAGCAGCCATCAGACTAGCGGGAGTGACGAGCAGTACTTC; CDR3 protein: CASSHQTSGSDEQYF
J gene: TRBJ2-1; clone size: .; D gene: TRBD1; V gene: TRBV11-2; CDR3 length: 13; CDR3 DNA: TGTGCCAGCAGCCCGGACAGGGGGAATGAGCAGTTCTTC; CDR3 protein: CASSPDRGNEQFF
J gene: TRBJ1-1; clone size: .; D gene: .; V gene: TRBV4-1; CDR3 length: 15; CDR3 DNA: TGCGCCAGCAGCCTCTCGACAGGCGGGAACACTGAAGCTTTCTTT; CDR3 protein: CASSLSTGGNTEAFF
J gene: TRBJ1-4; clone size: .; D gene: TRBD1; V gene: TRBV4-1; CDR3 length: 14; CDR3 DNA: TGCGCCAGCAACTCCAGGGGGGTTGGTGAAAAACTGTTTTTT; CDR3 protein: CASNSRGVGEKLFF
J gene: TRBJ1-3; clone size: once; D gene: TRBD1; V gene: TRBV9; CDR3 length: 15; CDR3 DNA: TGTGCCAGCAGCAACCACAGGGGCGGAGGAAACACCATATATTTT; CDR3 protein: CASSNHRGGGNTIYF
J gene: TRBJ2-7; clone size: .; D gene: TRBD2; V gene: TRBV7-2; CDR3 length: 15; CDR3 DNA: TGTGCCAGCAGCGCACTACTAGCGGGAGCCTACGAGCAGTACTTC; CDR3 protein: CASSALLAGAYEQYF
J gene: TRBJ2-7; clone size: .; D gene: TRBD2; V gene: TRBV27; CDR3 length: 14; CDR3 DNA: TGTGCCAGCAGTTTCACTAGCGGGAGCTACGAGCAGTACTTC; CDR3 protein: CASSFTSGSYEQYF
J gene: TRBJ1-2; clone size: .; D gene: TRBD1; V gene: TRBV19; CDR3 length: 13; CDR3 DNA: TGTGCCAGTAGTTTACAGGGGGCATATGGCTACACCTTC; CDR3 protein: CASSLQGAYGYTF